The 15 T cell receptor beta chains below all came from one sample that was sequenced in a study of OX40 agonist ivuxolimab in advanced cancers. TCRdb keeps only in-frame clones here, not all; method: immunoSEQ multiplex PCR. Of fewer than 90,000 clones listed, around 90% are singletons. The sequencing here drew on CD4+ or CD8+ T cells sorted from blood, taken in a trial of the OX40 agonist ivuxolimab. Source of these receptors: an adult with an advanced solid tumor such as melanoma, head and neck, liver or kidney cancer.

The chain links TRBV5-1 to TRBJ2-7; tentative D call: TRBD1 (6 bases). Trimming cost V 0 bases and J 2 bases, with 9 bases left between them. The germline gives CDR1 SGHRS, CDR2 YFSETQ. CDR3 length equals 14 residues. The DNA for the CDR3 is TGCGCCAGCAGCTTGGGATCAGGGGCCTACGAGCAGTACTTC. Protein product: CASSLGSGAYEQYF.

V gene TRBV6-1 combines with J gene TRBJ1-3, with D hard to call. V was clipped by 4 bases and J by 0 bases, with 10 bases between them. There are 15 residues in the CDR3. Germline V lookup: CDR1 MNHNS, CDR2 SASEGT. The CDR3 DNA follows: TGTGCCAGCAGTGCCACGGCCGTCTCTGGAAACACCATATATTTT. It specifies CASSATAVSGNTIYF.

This chain links TRBV29-1 with TRBJ2-3; TRBD1 or TRBD2 may be the D gene (6 bases each). The germline CDR1 and CDR2 sequences are SQVTM and ANQGSEA. The germline V and J ends were trimmed by 5 bases and 3 bases, with 15 bases remaining between them. The CDR3 contains 14 residues. CDR3: CSVPLGGRTDTQYF. As DNA, the CDR3 is TGCAGCGTTCCTCTCGGGGGCCGGACAGATACGCAGTATTTT.

The chain combines TRBV5-6 with TRBJ1-4; D is ambiguous. CDR3 length: 15 residues. Per the germline V gene, CDR1 is SGHDT and CDR2 is YYEEEE. Trimming took 4 bases from V and 4 from J, leaving 14 bases between them. The CDR3 sequence is CASSALMGFNEKLFF. Here the CDR3 DNA reads TGTGCCAGCAGCGCTCTAATGGGGTTTAATGAAAAACTGTTTTTT. The variable domain in full, completed from reference TRBV5-6 and TRBJ1-4, reads DAGVTQSPTHLIKTRGQQVTLRCSPKSGHDTVSWYQQALGQGPQFIFQYYEEEERQRGNFPDRFSGHQFPNYSSELNVNALLLGDSALYLCASSALMGFNEKLFFGSGTQLSVL.

The gene calls are TRBV29-1 and TRBJ2-7, with D possibly TRBD2 on 5 matching bases. The V end was cut by 4 bases, the J end by 8 bases, with 15 bases between. In germline, CDR1 is SQVTM, CDR2 ANQGSEA. The CDR3 spans 12 residues. DNA for the CDR3: TGCAGCGTTGCAGCGGCGGCCAGCCAGCAGTACTTC. Translation gives CSVAAAASQQYF.

The V call is TRBV5-1, the J call TRBJ2-1; D might be TRBD2 (6 bases). There are 15 residues in the CDR3. Germline V lookup: CDR1 SGHRS, CDR2 YFSETQ. Trimming took off 2 bases at V and 3 bases at J, with 12 bases between the two ends. CDR3 loop: CASSLGLTVYNEQFF. CDR3 coding DNA: TGCGCCAGCAGCTTAGGACTAACAGTCTACAATGAGCAGTTCTTC.

This clone was recorded only once. J is TRBJ1-4 and V is TRBV5-5; weak D call: TRBD1 (5 bases). V was pared by 1 base and J by 8 bases, with 9 bases between. In germline, CDR1 is SGHKS, CDR2 YYEKEE (reference sequence). The CDR3 runs 13 residues. This chain's CDR3 is CASSLNWGEKLFF. DNA of the CDR3: TGTGCCAGCAGCTTGAATTGGGGGGAAAAACTGTTTTTT. The full variable domain, in which reference TRBV5-5 and TRBJ1-4 provide the parts outside the CDR3, is DAGVTQSPTHLIKTRGQQVTLRCSPISGHKSVSWYQQVLGQGPQFIFQYYEKEERGRGNFPDRFSARQFPNYSSELNVNALLLGDSALYLCASSLNWGEKLFFGSGTQLSVL.

The chain uses TRBV2 and TRBJ1-1, with no clear D. CDR1 and CDR2 from the germline V gene are SNHLY and FYNNEI. CDR3 size: 15 residues. Deletions cut 3 bases from V and 3 bases from J, with 14 bases between. The CDR3 loop is CASSEVGVAHTEAFF. Written as DNA, the CDR3 is TGTGCCAGCAGTGAGGTGGGAGTAGCGCACACTGAAGCTTTCTTT.

The chain recombines TRBV5-5 with TRBJ1-2; a weak D match, TRBD1 (6 bases). The germline V and J ends were trimmed by 2 bases and 8 bases, with 13 bases remaining between them. This CDR3 contains 13 residues. The germline CDR1 and CDR2 sequences are SGHKS and YYEKEE (reference sequence). The CDR3 DNA sequence: TGTGCCAGCAGCTTTTGGGGGGCTGAGGGCTACACCTTC. Translation: CASSFWGAEGYTF.

The chain joins TRBV4-1 to TRBJ1-2; D unresolved. The ends were cut back, 4 bases at V and 4 bases at J, with 16 bases in the middle. This CDR3 is 15 amino acids long. Per germline, CDR1 MGHRA and CDR2 YSYEKL. The CDR3 here is CASSREGGSFYGYTF. DNA of the CDR3: TGCGCCAGCAGCCGGGAGGGAGGGTCGTTCTATGGCTACACCTTC.

The chain recombines TRBV28 with TRBJ1-2; D gene unclear. The V end was cut by 4 bases, the J end by 7 bases, with 13 bases between. Germline-derived CDR1 and CDR2 are MDHEN and SYDVKM. This CDR3 contains 13 residues. The CDR3 sequence is CASSSRPRSGYTF. The CDR3 DNA reads TGTGCCAGCAGTTCGCGCCCGAGGAGTGGCTACACCTTC.

The CDR3, as DNA: TGCGCCAGCAGCTCCGGACAGGGCCTTCCAATGAACACTGAAGCTTTCTTT. Protein sequence: CASSSGQGLPMNTEAFF. The chain carries TRBV5-1 and TRBJ1-1; 8 positions match TRBD1. CDR3 size: 17 residues. V shed 3 bases, J shed 0 bases, and the junction held 10 bases outside the gene matches. CDR1 and CDR2 from the germline V gene are SGHRS and YFSETQ.

The V call is TRBV9, the J call TRBJ2-3, with D unclear. The CDR3 totals 13 residues. V lost 0 bases and J 6 bases, leaving 8 bases between the germline ends. From germline, CDR1 is SGDLS and CDR2 YYNGEE. Here the CDR3 reads CASSVGPPDTQYF. The CDR3, as DNA: TGTGCCAGCAGCGTAGGTCCCCCTGATACGCAGTATTTT. Complete variable domain (other parts from reference TRBV9 and TRBJ2-3): DSGVTQTPKHLITATGQRVTLRCSPRSGDLSVYWYQQSLDQGLQFLIQYYNGEERAKGNILERFSAQQFPDLHSELNLSSLELGDSALYFCASSVGPPDTQYFGPGTRLTVL.

The chain is built from TRBV6-1 and TRBJ2-1; 8 bases are a match to TRBD2. The V segment lost 5 bases and the J segment 6 bases; nucleotides outside the gene matches: 6. Germline V gives CDR1 MNHNS, CDR2 SASEGT. The CDR3 is 14 amino acids. The CDR3 loop is CASSPGTSGNEQFF. CDR3 DNA sequence: TGTGCCAGCAGTCCCGGGACTAGTGGCAATGAGCAGTTCTTC.

The chain links TRBV11-2 to TRBJ2-7; D may be TRBD1 or TRBD2 (5 bases each). There are 13 residues in the CDR3. Per germline, CDR1 SGHAT and CDR2 FQNNGV. Trimming left V 0 bases short and J 11 bases short, with 14 bases between. CDR3 nucleotides: TGTGCCAGCAGCTTAGATTGGTATGGGGGAGAGTACTTC. It codes for CASSLDWYGGEYF.